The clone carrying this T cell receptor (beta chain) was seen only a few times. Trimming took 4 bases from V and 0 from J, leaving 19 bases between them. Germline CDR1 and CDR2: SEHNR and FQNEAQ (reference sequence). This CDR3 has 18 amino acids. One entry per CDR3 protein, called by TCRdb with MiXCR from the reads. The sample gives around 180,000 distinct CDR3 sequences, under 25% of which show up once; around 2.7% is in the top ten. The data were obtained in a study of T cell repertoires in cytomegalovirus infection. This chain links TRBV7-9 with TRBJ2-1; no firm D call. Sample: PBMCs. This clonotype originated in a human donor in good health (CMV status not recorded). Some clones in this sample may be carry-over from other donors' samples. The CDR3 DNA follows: TGTGCCAGCAGCTCCGGCTCGGGCAGTTTAAGCTCCTACAATGAGCAGTTCTTC. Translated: CASSSGSGSLSSYNEQFF.